The TCR beta chain under discussion was sequenced for a study of Ad26.COV2.S vaccination and SARS-CoV-2 variants. Overall study results and limits: Responses of spike-specific T cells (both CD8+ and CD4+) reportedly showed substantial breadth after vaccination. Total T cell responses may have been underestimated by the TCR breadth and depth analyses.

In regard to this clone: Its matching antigen is unknown.

This CDR3 is built from 15 residues. CDR1 LGHDT and CDR2 YNNKEL come from the germline V gene (reference sequence). Trimming shortened V by 5 bases and J by 9 bases, and 23 bases separated the two germline ends. Profiled with immunoSEQ multiplex PCR; TCRdb holds only in-frame clones, not every one. This sample has some 520,000 clones; roughly 85% occur once, and the top ten carry more than 10%. Treatment given: approximately 18 received Ad26.COV2.S at low or high dose, single or two shots; roughly five received placebo; per-sample allocation not given. Specimen acquisition occurred on day 63 following the initial vaccine or placebo injection.

This clonotype was sampled from a person aged 18-65 years who received the Ad26.COV2.S COVID-19 vaccine or a placebo. The specimen comprised peripheral blood, sampled in a trial of Ad26.COV2.S vaccine versus placebo. The V call is TRBV3-1 (or the pseudogene TRBV3-2), the J call TRBJ2-7; unclear D gene. The CDR3 region has the DNA TGTGCCAGCAGCGCCACTCGCGGTACCCAGGTAGGGCAGTACTTC. Amino acids: CASSATRGTQVGQYF.